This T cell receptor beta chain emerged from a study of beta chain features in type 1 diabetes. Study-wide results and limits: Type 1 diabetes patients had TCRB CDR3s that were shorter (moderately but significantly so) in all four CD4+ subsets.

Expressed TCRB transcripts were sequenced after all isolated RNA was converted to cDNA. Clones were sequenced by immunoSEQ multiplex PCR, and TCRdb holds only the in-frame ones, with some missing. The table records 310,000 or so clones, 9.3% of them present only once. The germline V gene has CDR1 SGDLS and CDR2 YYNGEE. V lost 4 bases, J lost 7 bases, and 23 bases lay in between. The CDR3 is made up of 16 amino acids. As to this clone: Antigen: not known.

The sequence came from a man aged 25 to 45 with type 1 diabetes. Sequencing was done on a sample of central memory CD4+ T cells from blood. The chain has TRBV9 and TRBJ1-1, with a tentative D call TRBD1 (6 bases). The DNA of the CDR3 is TGTGCCAGCAGCTCACCACCCGGGGGCCTAGAGAGTGAAGCTTTCTTT. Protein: CASSSPPGGLESEAFF.